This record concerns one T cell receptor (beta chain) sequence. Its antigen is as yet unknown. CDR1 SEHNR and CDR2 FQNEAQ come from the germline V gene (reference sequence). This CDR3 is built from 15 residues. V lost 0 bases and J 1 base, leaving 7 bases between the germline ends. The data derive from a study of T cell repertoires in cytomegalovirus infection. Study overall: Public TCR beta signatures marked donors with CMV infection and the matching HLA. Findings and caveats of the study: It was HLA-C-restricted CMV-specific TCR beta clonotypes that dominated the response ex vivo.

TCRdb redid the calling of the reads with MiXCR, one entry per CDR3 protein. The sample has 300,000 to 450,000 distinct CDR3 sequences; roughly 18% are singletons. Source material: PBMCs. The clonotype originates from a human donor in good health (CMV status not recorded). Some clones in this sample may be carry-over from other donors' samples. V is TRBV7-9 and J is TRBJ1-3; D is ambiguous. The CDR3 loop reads CASSLAAGSGNTIYF. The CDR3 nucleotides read TGTGCCAGCAGCTTAGCGGCCGGATCTGGAAACACCATATATTTT.